This T cell receptor (beta chain) stems from a study of response to subunit inactivated influenza vaccine. Findings of the study overall: T cells newly recruited by each seasonal influenza vaccination are few, the authors suggested.

This CDR3 is built from 14 residues. Germline loops: CDR1 SGHVS, CDR2 FQNEAQ. With 1 base removed from V and 0 bases from J, the gap between germline ends came to 7 bases. MiXCR, run by TCRdb on the RT-PCR reads, gives a single entry per CDR3 protein. This sample has 400,000 to 650,000 distinct CDR3 sequences, with approximately 7.2% found just once. This clonotype came up a few times. Its antigen is still unknown. J is TRBJ2-7 and V is TRBV7-8; D is unresolved. Material: PBMCs from blood, obtained about 24 months after vaccination. The sequence derives from a man between 50 and 69 years old who received an inactivated influenza vaccine. The CDR3, as DNA: TGTGCCAGCAGCTTAGACAGCAGCTCCTACGAGCAGTACTTC. It specifies CASSLDSSSYEQYF.